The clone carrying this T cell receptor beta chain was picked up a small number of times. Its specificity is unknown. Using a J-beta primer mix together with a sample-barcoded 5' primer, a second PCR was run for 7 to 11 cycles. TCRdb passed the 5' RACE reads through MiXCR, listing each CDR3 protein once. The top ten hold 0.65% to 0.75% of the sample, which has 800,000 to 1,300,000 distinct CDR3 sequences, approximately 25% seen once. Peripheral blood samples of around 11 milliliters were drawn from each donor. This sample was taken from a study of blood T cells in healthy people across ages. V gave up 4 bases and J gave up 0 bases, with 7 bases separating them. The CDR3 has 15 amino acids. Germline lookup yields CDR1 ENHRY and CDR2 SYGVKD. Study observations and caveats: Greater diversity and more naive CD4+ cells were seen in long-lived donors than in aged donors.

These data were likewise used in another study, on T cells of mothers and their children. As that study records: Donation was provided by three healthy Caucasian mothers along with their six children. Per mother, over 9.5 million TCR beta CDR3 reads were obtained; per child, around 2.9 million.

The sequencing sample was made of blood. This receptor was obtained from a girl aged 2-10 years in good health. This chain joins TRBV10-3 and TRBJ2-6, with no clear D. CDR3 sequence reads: CAISATYSGANVLTF. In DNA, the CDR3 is TGTGCCATCAGTGCGACCTACTCTGGGGCCAACGTCCTGACTTTC.